Listed below are T cell receptor beta chains from one sample, sequenced in a study of identical twins. MiXCR was run by TCRdb on the 5' RACE reads, yielding one entry per CDR3 protein. The sample includes some 690,000 distinct CDR3 sequences, 21% of them seen just once. These data were also reused for a study on T cells expressing NK-cell markers.

The sample was PBMCs. These receptors came from a young woman in good health. Each CDR3 is given with its conserved first and last residue. Fields, in order: V gene, clone size, D gene, J gene, CDR3 DNA, CDR3 protein. D genes are given only for firm matches. Clone size is not always given. Where it is, it says once, few, many or a class for expanded clones.

TRBV12-3/TRBV12-4	NA	NA	TRBJ1-2	TGTGCCAGCAGTATGACAGAATGGAATCCCTATGGCTACACCTTC	CASSMTEWNPYGYTF
TRBV5-1	NA	TRBD1	TRBJ2-5	TGCGCCAGCAGCCTTGACAGGGGAGGAGAGACCCAGTACTTC	CASSLDRGGETQYF
TRBV6-5	NA	TRBD2	TRBJ2-3	TGTGCCAGCAGTTACTCGGCTAGCGGGGGCTTGGGGACGCAGTATTTT	CASSYSASGGLGTQYF
TRBV5-1	NA	NA	TRBJ2-1	TGCGCCAGCAGCTTGGGGTTAGACAACAATGAGCAGTTCTTC	CASSLGLDNNEQFF
TRBV6-1	NA	TRBD2	TRBJ2-3	TGTGCCAGCAGGAAGCGGGAGGGAGATACGCAGTATTTT	CASRKREGDTQYF
TRBV20-1	NA	NA	TRBJ2-1	TGCAGTGCTAAGGTTACGAGCTCCTACAATGAGCAGTTCTTC	CSAKVTSSYNEQFF
TRBV6-5	NA	NA	TRBJ2-3	TGTGCCAGCAGCTACCGGACGGTTCATGATACGCAGTATTTT	CASSYRTVHDTQYF
TRBV7-2	NA	NA	TRBJ2-3	TGTGCCAGCAGCTCAGGACTCCGGGATACGCAGTATTTT	CASSSGLRDTQYF
TRBV6-2/TRBV6-3	NA	TRBD1	TRBJ2-7	TGTGCCAGCAGGCAGGCCGGGACAGGAGTTAGCGAGCAGTACTTC	CASRQAGTGVSEQYF
TRBV6-1	few	NA	TRBJ2-3	TGTGCCAGCACGGGTTCTGATACAGATACGCAGTATTTT	CASTGSDTDTQYF
TRBV7-2	once	NA	TRBJ2-7	TGTGCCAGCGCTTTCTCCTCGGGTGAAGCCGCCTACGAGCAGTACTTC	CASAFSSGEAAYEQYF
TRBV10-3	few	NA	TRBJ1-1	TGTGCCATCAGTGGACAGCTTTACACTGAAGCTTTCTTT	CAISGQLYTEAFF
TRBV10-3	few	TRBD1	TRBJ2-7	TGTGCCATCAGTGCGTCCGGGACAGGGTACGAGCAGTACTTC	CAISASGTGYEQYF
TRBV5-1	NA	TRBD2	TRBJ2-1	TGCGCCAGCAGCCCCGGACCCGGGACTAGCGGGATGAATGAGCAGTTCTTC	CASSPGPGTSGMNEQFF
TRBV7-6	NA	TRBD2	TRBJ2-1	TGTGCCAGCAGCTTAAGACTAGCGGGGGTAGTTGAGCAGTTCTTC	CASSLRLAGVVEQFF
TRBV7-8	NA	TRBD2	TRBJ2-1	TGTGCCAGCAGCAAAAGACTAGCGGGGCAGCCCAATGAGCAGTTCTTC	CASSKRLAGQPNEQFF
TRBV12-3/TRBV12-4	many	NA	TRBJ2-7	TGTGCCAGCAGTTTAGGGCAGGGGCAATACGAGCAGTACTTC	CASSLGQGQYEQYF
TRBV4-3	few	NA	TRBJ1-1	TGCGCCAGCAGCCAAGATTGGACTGAAGCTTTCTTT	CASSQDWTEAFF
TRBV27	NA	NA	TRBJ2-7	TGTGCCAGCAGTTTATCGAGAGCGGAGGGCTACGAGCAGTACTTC	CASSLSRAEGYEQYF
TRBV25-1	few	NA	TRBJ1-2	TGTGCCAGCAGTGAAAGGTTGTTGACGGATTCTAACTATGGCTACACCTTC	CASSERLLTDSNYGYTF
TRBV20-1	few	TRBD2	TRBJ2-5	TGCAGTGCTCCCCCCGGGACTAGCGTGAGAGAGACCCAGTACTTC	CSAPPGTSVRETQYF
TRBV10-3	NA	TRBD1	TRBJ1-2	TGTGCCACCCGACAGGGACATAACTATGGCTACACCTTC	CATRQGHNYGYTF
TRBV7-2	NA	NA	TRBJ2-1	TGTGCCAGCAGCTTAGGTTCAGGGATCCTCTTC	CASSLGSGILF
TRBV27	NA	TRBD1	TRBJ2-3	TGTGCCAGCAGTTTAAGGGACAGAAGCACAGATACGCAGTATTTT	CASSLRDRSTDTQYF
TRBV5-6	NA	TRBD2	TRBJ2-1	TGTGCCAGCAGCGGGGGACTAGCGGGGGGTTGGAATGAGCAGTTCTTC	CASSGGLAGGWNEQFF
TRBV5-1	few	NA	TRBJ2-3	TGCGCCAGCAGCTTGGACCTACCATCTAGTGGAGATACGCAGTATTTT	CASSLDLPSSGDTQYF
TRBV5-1	NA	TRBD2	TRBJ2-5	TGCGCCAGCAGCCCGGCCGGGCTAGCGGGAAGGGAGACCCAGTACTTC	CASSPAGLAGRETQYF
TRBV10-3	NA	NA	TRBJ2-1	TGTGCCATCAGAAGGCAGACCGCCTACAATGAGCAGTTCTTC	CAIRRQTAYNEQFF
TRBV20-1	NA	TRBD1	TRBJ2-7	TGCAGTGCCTCGGCCGGAGTTAGGGACAGCTTGTCCTACGAGCAGTACTTC	CSASAGVRDSLSYEQYF
TRBV7-6	few	NA	TRBJ2-2	TGTGCCAGCAGCTTAGAGGGCGGGAAAGTCACCGGGGAGCTGTTTTTT	CASSLEGGKVTGELFF
TRBV15	many	TRBD1	TRBJ2-2	TGTGCCACCAGCACCTTACAGGGGAGCACCGGGGAGCTGTTTTTT	CATSTLQGSTGELFF
TRBV20-1	NA	TRBD1	TRBJ2-1	TGCAGTGCTAGAGTGAGGGGGCGCGTAGCCAATGAGCAGTTCTTC	CSARVRGRVANEQFF
TRBV12-3/TRBV12-4	NA	NA	TRBJ1-2	TGTGCCAGCCGGAGACAGAGGGGTGGCTACACCTTC	CASRRQRGGYTF
TRBV29-1	few	NA	TRBJ2-7	TGCAGCGTTTTCTACGAGCAGTACTTC	CSVFYEQYF
TRBV9	few	NA	TRBJ2-3	TGTGCCAGCAGCCCCCGGTGGGGCACAGATACGCAGTATTTT	CASSPRWGTDTQYF
TRBV29-1	few	TRBD1	TRBJ2-2	TGCAGCGTTGTACAGGGGCCATCGAACACCGGGGAGCTGTTTTTT	CSVVQGPSNTGELFF
TRBV20-1	few	TRBD1	TRBJ1-2	TGCAGTGCTAGCAGGGGCCCAGCGAAGGGGGCGGCCGCACAAACTAACTATGGCTACACCTTC	CSASRGPAKGAAAQTNYGYTF
TRBV12-3/TRBV12-4	few	TRBD2	TRBJ2-3	TGTGCCAGCAGTTCACCCGGGACTAGAAACACAGATACGCAGTATTTT	CASSSPGTRNTDTQYF
TRBV5-6	NA	NA	TRBJ2-5	TGTGCCAGCAGCTTTTTGGTCTTGGAGACCCAGTACTTC	CASSFLVLETQYF
TRBV6-1	few	NA	TRBJ2-1	TGTGCCAGCAGTCGCTCCCTGACAGGCGGGTTGTGGGATGAGCAGTTCTTC	CASSRSLTGGLWDEQFF